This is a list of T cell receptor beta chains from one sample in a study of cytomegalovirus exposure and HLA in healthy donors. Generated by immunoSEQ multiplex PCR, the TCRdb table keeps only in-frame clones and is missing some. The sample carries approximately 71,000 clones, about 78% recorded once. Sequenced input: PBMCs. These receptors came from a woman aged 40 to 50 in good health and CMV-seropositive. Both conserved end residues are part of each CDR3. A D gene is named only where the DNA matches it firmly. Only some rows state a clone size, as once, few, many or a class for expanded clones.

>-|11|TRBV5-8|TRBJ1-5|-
CASSLVRPQHF
TGTGCCAGCAGCTTGGTGCGGCCCCAGCATTTT
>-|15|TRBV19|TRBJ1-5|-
CASSIGLRPNQPQHF
TGTGCCAGTAGTATTGGGTTGCGGCCGAATCAGCCCCAGCATTTT
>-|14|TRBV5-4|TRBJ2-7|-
CASSPWAEPYEQYF
TGTGCCAGCAGCCCCTGGGCCGAACCCTACGAGCAGTACTTC
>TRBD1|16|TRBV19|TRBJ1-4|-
CASSIYQTGANEKLFF
TGTGCCAGTAGTATATACCAGACAGGGGCTAATGAAAAACTGTTTTTT
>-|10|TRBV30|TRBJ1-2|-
CAWTPLRATF
TGTGCCTGGACCCCCTTGAGGGCCACCTTC
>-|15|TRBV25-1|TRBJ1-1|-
CASSEYEGGNTEAFF
TGTGCCAGCAGTGAATATGAAGGGGGGAACACTGAAGCTTTCTTT
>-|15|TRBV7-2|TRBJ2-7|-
CASSLGRASAYEQYF
TGTGCCAGCAGCTTAGGGAGGGCCTCGGCCTACGAGCAGTACTTC
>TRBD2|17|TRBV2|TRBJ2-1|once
CASSEFLLAGGQNEQFF
TGTGCCAGCAGTGAATTCCTTCTAGCGGGGGGGCAGAATGAGCAGTTCTTC
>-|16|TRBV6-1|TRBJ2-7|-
CASSERGSGGSDEQYF
TGTGCCAGCAGTGAGCGTGGATCTGGGGGCAGCGACGAGCAGTACTTC
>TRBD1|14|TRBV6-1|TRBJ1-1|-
CASTNRGSDTEAFF
TGTGCCAGCACGAACAGGGGATCGGACACTGAAGCTTTCTTT
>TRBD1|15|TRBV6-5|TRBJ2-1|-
CASSSPGTGIWEQFF
TGTGCCAGCAGTTCCCCCGGGACAGGGATATGGGAGCAGTTCTTC
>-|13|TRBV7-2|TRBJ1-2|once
CASIPRGNFGYTF
TGTGCCAGCATACCGAGAGGGAATTTCGGCTACACCTTC
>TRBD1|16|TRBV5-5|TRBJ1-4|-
CASSPNPGQQNEKLFF
TGTGCCAGCAGCCCAAATCCGGGACAGCAAAATGAAAAACTGTTTTTT
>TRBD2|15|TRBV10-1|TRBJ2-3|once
CASSVLAGTTDTQYF
TGCGCCAGCAGTGTACTAGCGGGGACGACAGATACGCAGTATTTT
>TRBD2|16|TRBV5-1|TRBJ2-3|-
CASSLGSGGAPDTQYF
TGCGCCAGCAGCTTGGGTAGCGGGGGGGCCCCAGATACGCAGTATTTT
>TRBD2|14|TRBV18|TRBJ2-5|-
CASSPGGPGETQYF
TGTGCCAGCTCACCGGGAGGGCCAGGGGAGACCCAGTACTTC
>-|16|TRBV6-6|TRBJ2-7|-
CASSYSTWTDSYEQYF
TGTGCCAGCAGTTACTCTACTTGGACAGACTCCTACGAGCAGTACTTC
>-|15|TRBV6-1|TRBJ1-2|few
CASSLIPEGNYGYTF
TGTGCCAGCAGCTTAATCCCAGAGGGTAACTATGGCTACACCTTC
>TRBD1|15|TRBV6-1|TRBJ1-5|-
CASSERTGNNQPQHF
TGTGCCAGCAGTGAACGGACAGGTAACAATCAGCCCCAGCATTTT
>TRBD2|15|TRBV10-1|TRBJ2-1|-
CASSESLAGGDEQFF
TGCGCCAGCAGTGAGTCTCTAGCGGGGGGCGATGAGCAGTTCTTC
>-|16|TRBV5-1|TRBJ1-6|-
CASSGSGGLYNSPLHF
TGCGCCAGCAGCGGGTCCGGGGGTCTCTATAATTCACCCCTCCACTTT
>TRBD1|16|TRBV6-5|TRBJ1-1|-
CASSSVRDRGITEAFF
TGTGCCAGCAGTTCCGTCCGGGACAGGGGGATTACTGAAGCTTTCTTT
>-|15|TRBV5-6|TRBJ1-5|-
CASSLAGGVNTAQHF
TGTGCCAGCAGCTTGGCCGGGGGAGTTAATACGGCCCAGCATTTT
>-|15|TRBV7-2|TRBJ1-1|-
CASSPRAGSGTEAFF
TGTGCCAGCAGCCCTAGGGCGGGGTCTGGCACTGAAGCTTTCTTT
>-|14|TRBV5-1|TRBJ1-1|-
CASSLQGQNTEAFF
TGCGCCAGCAGCTTGCAGGGACAGAACACTGAAGCTTTCTTT
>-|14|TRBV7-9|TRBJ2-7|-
CASSLGGFEYEQYF
TGTGCCAGCAGCTTAGGCGGTTTTGAATACGAGCAGTACTTC
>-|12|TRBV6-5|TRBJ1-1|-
CASETRQTEAFF
TGTGCCAGCGAAACGCGGCAGACTGAAGCTTTCTTT
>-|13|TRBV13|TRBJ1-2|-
CASSVGDSRGYTF
TGTGCCAGCAGCGTAGGCGACAGTAGGGGCTACACCTTC
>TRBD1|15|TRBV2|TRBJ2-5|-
CASRRGTGAQETQYF
TGTGCCAGCAGGCGTGGGACAGGGGCCCAAGAGACCCAGTACTTC
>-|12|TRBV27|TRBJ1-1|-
CASSLRGTEAFF
TGTGCCAGCAGTTTAAGAGGAACTGAAGCTTTCTTT
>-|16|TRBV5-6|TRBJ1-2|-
CASSLSLGEENYGYTF
TGTGCCAGCAGCTTGTCGCTGGGAGAGGAGAACTATGGCTACACCTTC
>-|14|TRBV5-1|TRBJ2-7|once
CASSLDSASYEQYF
TGCGCCAGCAGCTTGGACAGTGCGTCCTACGAGCAGTACTTC